One T cell receptor (beta chain) is described in this entry. Trimming took off 3 bases at V and 1 base at J, with 15 bases between the two ends. CDR1 SEHNR and CDR2 FQNEAQ come from the germline V gene (reference sequence). This CDR3 is 16 amino acids long. The table came from immunoSEQ multiplex PCR; TCRdb's copy has only in-frame clones and leaves some out. The sample includes 100,000 or so clones, about four fifths seen only once; the top ten take under 12%. The data are from a study of control samples from healthy donors and cancer patients. Sequencing was done on a sample of blood. This clonotype was sampled from a woman between 25 and 40 years old in good health. The V call is TRBV7-9, the J call TRBJ1-2; D uncertain. DNA of the CDR3: TGTGCCAGCAGCTTTCTTGAATCGGACTTTAACTATGGCTACACCTTC. Translation: CASSFLESDFNYGYTF.